This T cell receptor beta chain was retrieved from a study of blood T cell repertoires in COVID-19. Study overall: Sites in the United States, Italy and Spain provided acute and convalescent COVID-19 samples. In each case, the material was cDNA or gDNA derived from T cells, B-cell-depleted T cells, or PBMCs.

This clone was observed once. The CDR3 is 13 residues long. Trimming removed 4 bases from V and 14 bases from J, with 15 bases in between. Germline V gene sequence: CDR1 MNHEY, CDR2 SVGAGI. In Seattle, patients joined the study during active infection and were tracked longitudinally. Study processing details: Amplification of reference gene primers provided the estimated nucleated cell counts. Assay: immunoSEQ multiplex PCR; the TCRdb copy retains only in-frame clones and omits some. V, J and clone size reflect that table, while D and trimming were determined from the DNA. The table lists over 200,000 clones, 83% of them singletons.

The sequenced sample was peripheral blood. The chain carries TRBV6-5 and TRBJ1-6; D possibly corresponds to TRBD1 (6 bases). The TCR originated in a woman between 25 and 40 years old with COVID-19, enrolled during active disease. CDR3 nucleotide sequence: TGTGCCAGCAGTTCGGCTCAGGGGTTCACCCTCCACTTT. Its protein is CASSSAQGFTLHF.